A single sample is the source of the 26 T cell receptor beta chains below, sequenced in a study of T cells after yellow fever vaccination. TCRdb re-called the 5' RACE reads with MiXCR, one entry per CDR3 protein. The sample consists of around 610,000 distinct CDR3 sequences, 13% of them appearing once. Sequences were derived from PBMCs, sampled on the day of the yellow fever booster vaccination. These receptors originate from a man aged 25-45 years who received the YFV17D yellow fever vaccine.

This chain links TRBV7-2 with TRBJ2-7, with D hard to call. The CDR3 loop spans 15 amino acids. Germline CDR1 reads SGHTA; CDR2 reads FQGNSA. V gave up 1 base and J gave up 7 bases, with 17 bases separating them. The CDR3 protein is CASSLVPLPGSEQYF. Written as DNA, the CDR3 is TGTGCCAGCAGCTTAGTACCCCTCCCAGGATCGGAGCAGTACTTC.

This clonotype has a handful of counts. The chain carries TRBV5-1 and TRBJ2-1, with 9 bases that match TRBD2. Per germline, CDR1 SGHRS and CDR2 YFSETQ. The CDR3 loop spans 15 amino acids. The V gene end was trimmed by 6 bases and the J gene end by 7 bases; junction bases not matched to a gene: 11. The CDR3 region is CASTPSTSGINEQFF. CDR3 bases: TGCGCCAGCACCCCCTCGACTAGCGGCATAAATGAGCAGTTCTTC.

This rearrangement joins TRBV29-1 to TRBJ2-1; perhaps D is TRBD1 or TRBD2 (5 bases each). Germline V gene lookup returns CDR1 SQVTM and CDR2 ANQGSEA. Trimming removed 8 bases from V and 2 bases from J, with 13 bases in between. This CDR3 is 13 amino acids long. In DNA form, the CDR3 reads TGCAGCCTGGGACCCGGAACCTACAATGAGCAGTTCTTC. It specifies CSLGPGTYNEQFF.

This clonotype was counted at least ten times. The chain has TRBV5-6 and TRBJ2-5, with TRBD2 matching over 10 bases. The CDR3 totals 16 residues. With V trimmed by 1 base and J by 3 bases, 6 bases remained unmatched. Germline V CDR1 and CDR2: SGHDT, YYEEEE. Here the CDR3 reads CASSLTSGAGEETQYF. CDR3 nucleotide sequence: TGTGCCAGCAGCTTGACTAGCGGGGCCGGAGAAGAGACCCAGTACTTC.

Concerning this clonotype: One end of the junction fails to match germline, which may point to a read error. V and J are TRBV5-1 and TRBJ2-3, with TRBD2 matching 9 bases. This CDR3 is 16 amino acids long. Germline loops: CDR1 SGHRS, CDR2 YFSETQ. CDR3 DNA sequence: TGCGCCACCAGCCCCCACGGGACTAGCAGCACAGATACGCAGTATTTT. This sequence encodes CATSPHGTSSTDTQYF. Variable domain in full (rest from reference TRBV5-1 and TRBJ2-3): KAGVTQTPRYLIKTRGQQVTLSCSPISGHRSVSWYQQTPGQGLQFLFEYFSETQRNKGNFPGRFSGRQFSNSRSEMNVSTLELGDSALYLCATSPHGTSSTDTQYFGPGTRLTVL.

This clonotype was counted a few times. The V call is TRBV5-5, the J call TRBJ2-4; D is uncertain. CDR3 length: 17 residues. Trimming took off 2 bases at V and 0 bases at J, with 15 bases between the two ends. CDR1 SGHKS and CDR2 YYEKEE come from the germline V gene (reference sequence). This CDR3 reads CASSFSRVDLAKNIQYF. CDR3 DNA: TGTGCCAGCAGCTTCTCCCGGGTAGACCTAGCCAAAAACATTCAGTACTTC.

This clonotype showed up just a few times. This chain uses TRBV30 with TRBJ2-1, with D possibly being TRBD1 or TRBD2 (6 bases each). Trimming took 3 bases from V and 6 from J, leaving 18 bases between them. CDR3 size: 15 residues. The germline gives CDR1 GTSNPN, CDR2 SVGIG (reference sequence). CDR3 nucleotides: TGTGCCTGGAGAAAACAGGGAGGTCCCCCCAATGAGCAGTTCTTC. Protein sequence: CAWRKQGGPPNEQFF.

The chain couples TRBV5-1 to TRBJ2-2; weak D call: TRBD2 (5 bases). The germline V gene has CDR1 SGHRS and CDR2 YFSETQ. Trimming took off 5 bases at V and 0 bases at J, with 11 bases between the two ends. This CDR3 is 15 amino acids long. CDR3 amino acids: CASSAREPNTGELFF. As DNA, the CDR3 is TGCGCCAGCAGTGCGAGGGAGCCGAACACCGGGGAGCTGTTTTTT.

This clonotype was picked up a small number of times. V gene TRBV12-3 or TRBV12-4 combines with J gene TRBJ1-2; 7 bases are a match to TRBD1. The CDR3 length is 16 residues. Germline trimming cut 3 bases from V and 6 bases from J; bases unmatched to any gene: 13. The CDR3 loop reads CASSFTSRDSRDGYTF. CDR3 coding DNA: TGTGCCAGCAGTTTCACTTCTCGGGACAGCCGCGATGGCTACACCTTC.

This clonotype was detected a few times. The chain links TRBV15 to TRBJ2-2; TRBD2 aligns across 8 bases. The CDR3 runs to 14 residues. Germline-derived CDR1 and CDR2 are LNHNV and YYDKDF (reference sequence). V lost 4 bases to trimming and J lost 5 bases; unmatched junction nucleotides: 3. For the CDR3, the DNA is TGTGCCACCAGCATGGAGCGGGAGACCGGGGAGCTGTTTTTT. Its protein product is CATSMERETGELFF.

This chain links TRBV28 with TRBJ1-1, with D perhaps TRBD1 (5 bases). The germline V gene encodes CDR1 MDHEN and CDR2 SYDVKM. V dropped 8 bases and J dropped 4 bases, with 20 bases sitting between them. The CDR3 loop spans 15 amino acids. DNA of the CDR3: TGTGCCAGCTGCGGTAACGACAGAAGGGGCACTGAAGCTTTCTTT. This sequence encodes CASCGNDRRGTEAFF.

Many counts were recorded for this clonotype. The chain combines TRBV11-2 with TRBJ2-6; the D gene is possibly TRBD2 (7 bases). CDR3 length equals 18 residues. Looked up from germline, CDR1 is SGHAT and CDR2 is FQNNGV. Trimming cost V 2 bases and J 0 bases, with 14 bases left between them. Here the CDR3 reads CASSLRGGGSSGANVLTF. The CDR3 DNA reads TGTGCCAGCAGCTTAAGGGGGGGCGGCTCCTCTGGGGCCAACGTCCTGACTTTC.

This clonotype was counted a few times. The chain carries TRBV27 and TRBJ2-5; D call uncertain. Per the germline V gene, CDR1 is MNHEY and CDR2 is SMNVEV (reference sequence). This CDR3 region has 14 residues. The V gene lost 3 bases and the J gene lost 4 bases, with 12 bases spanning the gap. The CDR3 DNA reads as TGTGCCAGCAGTTTCGGTATTCAAGCAGAGACCCAGTACTTC. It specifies CASSFGIQAETQYF.

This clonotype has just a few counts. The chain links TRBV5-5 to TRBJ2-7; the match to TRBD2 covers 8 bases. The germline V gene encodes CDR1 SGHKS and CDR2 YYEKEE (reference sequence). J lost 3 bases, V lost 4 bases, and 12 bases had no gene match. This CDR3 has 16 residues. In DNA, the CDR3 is TGTGCCAGCAGCCCGGGGGCGAGCGGGGGACTCTACGAGCAGTACTTC. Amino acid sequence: CASSPGASGGLYEQYF.

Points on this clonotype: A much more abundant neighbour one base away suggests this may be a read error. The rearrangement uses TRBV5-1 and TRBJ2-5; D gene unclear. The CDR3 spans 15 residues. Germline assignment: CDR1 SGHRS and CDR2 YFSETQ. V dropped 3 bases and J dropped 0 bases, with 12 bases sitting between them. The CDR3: CASSSGPTDQETQYF. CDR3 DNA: TGCGCCAGCAGCTCGGGTCCGACCGACCAAGAGACCCAGTACTTC.

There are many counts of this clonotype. The CDR3 DNA reads TGTGCCAGCAGCTTAGAAACGGGCACAGATACGCAGTATTTT. Its protein product is CASSLETGTDTQYF. The chain uses TRBV7-9 and TRBJ2-3; D is uncertain. Trimming shortened V by 1 base and J by 1 base, and 6 bases separated the two germline ends. This CDR3 spans 14 amino acids. The V gene's germline CDR1 is SEHNR and CDR2 FQNEAQ (reference sequence).

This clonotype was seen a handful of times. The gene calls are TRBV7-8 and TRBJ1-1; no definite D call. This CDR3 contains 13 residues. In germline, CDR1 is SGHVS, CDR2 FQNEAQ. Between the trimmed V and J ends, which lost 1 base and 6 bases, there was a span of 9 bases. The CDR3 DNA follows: TGTGCCAGCAGCTTAGATAACGGGGCTGAAGCTTTCTTT. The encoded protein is CASSLDNGAEAFF.

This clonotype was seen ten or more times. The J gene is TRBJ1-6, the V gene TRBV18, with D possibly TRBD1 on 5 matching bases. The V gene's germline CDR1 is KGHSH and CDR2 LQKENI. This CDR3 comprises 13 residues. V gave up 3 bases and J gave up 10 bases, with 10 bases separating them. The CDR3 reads CASSPGRTSPLHF. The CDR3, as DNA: TGTGCCAGCTCACCGGGACGAACCTCACCCCTCCACTTT.

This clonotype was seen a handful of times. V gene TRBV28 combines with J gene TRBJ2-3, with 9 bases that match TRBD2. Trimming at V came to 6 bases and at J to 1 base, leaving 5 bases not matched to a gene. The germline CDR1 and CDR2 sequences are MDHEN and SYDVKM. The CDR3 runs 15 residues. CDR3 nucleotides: TGTGCCAGCAGGCGGGAGGGCCGAGGCACAGATACGCAGTATTTT. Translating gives CASRREGRGTDTQYF.

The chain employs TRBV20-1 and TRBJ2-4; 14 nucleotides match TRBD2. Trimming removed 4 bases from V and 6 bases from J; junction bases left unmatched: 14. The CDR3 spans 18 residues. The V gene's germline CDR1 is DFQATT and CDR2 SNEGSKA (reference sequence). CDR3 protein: CSANPTSGRALGGNIQYF. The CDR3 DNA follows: TGCAGTGCTAACCCGACTAGCGGGAGGGCCCTTGGTGGAAACATTCAGTACTTC.

CDR3 in DNA: TGTGCCAGCAGCTCGGTGGGGTCGACCGAGCAGTTCTTC. This codes for CASSSVGSTEQFF. The chain employs TRBV7-6 and TRBJ2-1, with D unclear. The CDR3 loop spans 13 amino acids. CDR1 SGHVS and CDR2 FNYEAQ come from the germline V gene. V was cut by 4 bases and J by 10 bases, with 14 bases left in between.

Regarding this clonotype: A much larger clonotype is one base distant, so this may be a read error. In nucleotides, the CDR3 is TGCGCCAGCAGCCCAAGATCGACGGCTCGCGATGCCTCCTACAATGAGCAGTTCTTC. This codes for CASSPRSTARDASYNEQFF. V gene TRBV4-1 combines with J gene TRBJ2-1; D is uncertain. The CDR3 extends over 19 amino acids. CDR1 and CDR2 (germline): MGHRA, YSYEKL. Trimming took 4 bases from V and 0 from J, leaving 22 bases between them.

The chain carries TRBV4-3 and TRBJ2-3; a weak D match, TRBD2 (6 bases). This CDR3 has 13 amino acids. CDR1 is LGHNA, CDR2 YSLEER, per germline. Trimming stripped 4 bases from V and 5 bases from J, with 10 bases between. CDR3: CASSRRGRDTQYF. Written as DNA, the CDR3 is TGCGCCAGCAGCCGGCGGGGAAGAGATACGCAGTATTTT.

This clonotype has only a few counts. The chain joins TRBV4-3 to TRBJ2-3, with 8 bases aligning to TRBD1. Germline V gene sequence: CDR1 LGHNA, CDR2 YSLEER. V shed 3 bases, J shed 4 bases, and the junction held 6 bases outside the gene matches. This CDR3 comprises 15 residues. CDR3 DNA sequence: TGCGCCAGCAGCCAGGTTGGACAGGGACCAGATACGCAGTATTTT. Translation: CASSQVGQGPDTQYF.

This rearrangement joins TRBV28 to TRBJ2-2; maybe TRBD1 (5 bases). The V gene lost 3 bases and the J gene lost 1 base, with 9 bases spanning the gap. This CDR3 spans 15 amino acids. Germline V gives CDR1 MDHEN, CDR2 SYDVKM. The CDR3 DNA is TGTGCCAGCAGTTTCACAGGTCTGAACACCGGGGAGCTGTTTTTT. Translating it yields CASSFTGLNTGELFF. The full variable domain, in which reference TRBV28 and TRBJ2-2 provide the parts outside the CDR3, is DVKVTQSSRYLVKRTGEKVFLECVQDMDHENMFWYRQDPGLGLRLIYFSYDVKMKEKGDIPEGYSVSREKKERFSLILESASTNQTSMYLCASSFTGLNTGELFFGEGSRLTVL.

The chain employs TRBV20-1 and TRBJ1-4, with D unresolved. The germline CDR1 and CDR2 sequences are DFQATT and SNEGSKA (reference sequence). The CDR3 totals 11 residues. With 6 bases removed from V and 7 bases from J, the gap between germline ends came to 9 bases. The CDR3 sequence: CSAHVGEKLFF. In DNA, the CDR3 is TGCAGTGCACACGTCGGTGAAAAACTGTTTTTT.